What follows are 31 T cell receptor beta chains derived from one specimen sequenced in a study of OX40 agonist ivuxolimab in advanced cancers. Profiled with immunoSEQ multiplex PCR; TCRdb holds only in-frame clones, not every one. The table has 55,000 to 75,000 clones, over 70% seen once. Specimen: CD4+ or CD8+ T cells sorted from blood, collected in a trial of the OX40 agonist ivuxolimab. The source is an adult with an advanced solid tumor such as melanoma, head and neck, liver or kidney cancer.

This sequence joins TRBV19 and TRBJ2-1, with a weak D call TRBD2 (5 bases). Germline CDR1 and CDR2: LNHDA and SQIVND (reference sequence). The CDR3 is 13 residues long. Between the trimmed V and J ends, which lost 6 bases and 5 bases, there was a span of 11 bases. Written as DNA, the CDR3 is TGTGCCAGTAGCGTGGACGGGGACAATGAGCAGTTCTTC. Residues: CASSVDGDNEQFF.

This clone was recorded once. The V gene is TRBV29-1, the J gene TRBJ2-1; possibly TRBD2 for D (5 bases). Germline V gene sequence: CDR1 SQVTM, CDR2 ANQGSEA. This CDR3 contains 13 residues. Trimming cost V 6 bases and J 2 bases, with 11 bases left between them. The CDR3 sequence is CSVVTGTYNEQFF. The CDR3 DNA reads as TGCAGCGTGGTAACGGGGACCTACAATGAGCAGTTCTTC.

This sequence joins TRBV7-9 and TRBJ1-1, with 7 nucleotides matching TRBD1. The CDR3 runs 16 residues. J was trimmed by 2 bases and V by 2 bases; bases with no gene match: 8. Germline lookup yields CDR1 SEHNR and CDR2 FQNEAQ (reference sequence). The CDR3 DNA reads TGTGCCAGCAGCTTACAGGGGGATAGCCGTAACACTGAAGCTTTCTTT. Translated: CASSLQGDSRNTEAFF. The full variable domain, completed using reference TRBV7-9 and TRBJ1-1, is DTGVSQNPRHKITKRGQNVTFRCDPISEHNRLYWYRQTLGQGPEFLTYFQNEAQLEKSRLLSDRFSAERPKGSFSTLEIQRTEQGDSAMYLCASSLQGDSRNTEAFFGQGTRLTVV.

The chain joins TRBV25-1 to TRBJ1-4, with no clear D. CDR1 is MGHDK and CDR2 is SYGVNS in the germline V gene. Trimming removed 1 base from V and 8 bases from J, with 14 bases in between. The CDR3 runs to 15 residues. The CDR3 spells CASSEFATITEKLFF. The DNA for the CDR3 is TGTGCCAGCAGTGAATTTGCTACTATAACCGAAAAACTGTTTTTT.

The count of this clone is one. The rearrangement links TRBV15 to TRBJ2-2, with 11 bases identical to TRBD2. CDR1 and CDR2 from the germline V gene are LNHNV and YYDKDF (reference sequence). V was pared by 0 bases and J by 3 bases, with 3 bases of the junction left unmatched. This CDR3 comprises 17 residues. CDR3 loop: CATSREELAGDTGELFF. DNA of the CDR3: TGTGCCACCAGCAGAGAGGAACTAGCGGGAGACACCGGGGAGCTGTTTTTT. The variable domain in full, with the rest retrieved from reference TRBV15 and TRBJ2-2, is DAMVIQNPRYQVTQFGKPVTLSCSQTLNHNVMYWYQQKSSQAPKLLFHYYDKDFNNEADTPDNFQSRRPNTSFCFLDIRSPGLGDTAMYLCATSREELAGDTGELFFGEGSRLTVL.

This chain uses TRBV7-9 with TRBJ1-2; D remains unclear. The germline V and J ends were trimmed by 5 bases and 4 bases, with 14 bases remaining between them. The germline gives CDR1 SEHNR, CDR2 FQNEAQ (reference sequence). The CDR3 is made up of 14 amino acids. CDR3 nucleotide sequence: TGTGCCAGCAGCCGAGGCGGGTTTGGCTATGGCTACACCTTC. It is translated as CASSRGGFGYGYTF.

In its sample, this clone is medium-sized. The chain links TRBV19 to TRBJ1-5; possible D gene TRBD1, 6 bases. V was clipped by 2 bases and J by 2 bases, with 13 bases between them. Germline assignment: CDR1 LNHDA and CDR2 SQIVND (reference sequence). The CDR3 sequence is 16 residues long. In nucleotides, the CDR3 is TGTGCCAGTAGTATAACGGGGGCGCGGGGCAATCAGCCCCAGCATTTT. As protein: CASSITGARGNQPQHF.

The J gene is TRBJ2-6, the V gene TRBV6-1; 8 positions match TRBD1. V lost 8 bases and J lost 0; bases outside the gene matches: 3. Germline CDR1 reads MNHNS; CDR2 reads SASEGT. This CDR3 has 15 amino acids. CDR3 protein: CASSTGGSGANVLTF. The DNA of the CDR3 is TGTGCCAGCTCAACAGGGGGCTCTGGGGCCAACGTCCTGACTTTC.

The chain couples TRBV10-1 to TRBJ1-5, with D hard to call. In germline, CDR1 is WNHNN, CDR2 SYGVQD (reference sequence). The CDR3 runs 13 residues. V lost 4 bases to trimming and J lost 5 bases, with 9 bases between them. This CDR3 reads CASSAGLDQPQHF. CDR3 sequence (DNA): TGCGCCAGCAGTGCCGGGCTAGATCAGCCCCAGCATTTT.

This sequence joins TRBV16 and TRBJ2-6, with 7 bases that match TRBD2. CDR1 KGHSY and CDR2 FQNENV come from the germline V gene. The trim removed 4 bases at V and 1 base at J, leaving 1 base unmatched. There are 15 residues in the CDR3. The DNA of the CDR3 is TGTGCCAGCAGCCCGCGGGGGTCTGGGGCCAACGTCCTGACTTTC. Translation gives CASSPRGSGANVLTF.

The rearrangement joins TRBV18 to TRBJ1-1; perhaps TRBD1 as D (5 bases). Germline V lookup: CDR1 KGHSH, CDR2 LQKENI. The CDR3 runs 15 residues. Trimming removed 3 bases from V and 3 bases from J, with 14 bases in between. CDR3 sequence (DNA): TGTGCCAGCTCACCGACCGGACAACCCGACACTGAAGCTTTCTTT. It yields the protein CASSPTGQPDTEAFF.

The chain joins TRBV28 to TRBJ1-5; possibly TRBD1 for D (5 bases). The V end lost 10 bases, the J end lost 1 base, and 14 bases lay between the germline ends. The CDR3 runs 14 residues. In germline, CDR1 is MDHEN, CDR2 SYDVKM. CDR3 nucleotides: TGTGCCACCCGAACAGGACTGAGCAATCAGCCCCAGCATTTT. It translates to CATRTGLSNQPQHF. Filled out from reference TRBV28 and TRBJ1-5, the complete variable domain reads DVKVTQSSRYLVKRTGEKVFLECVQDMDHENMFWYRQDPGLGLRLIYFSYDVKMKEKGDIPEGYSVSREKKERFSLILESASTNQTSMYLCATRTGLSNQPQHFGDGTRLSIL.

With regard to this clone: The junction and the germline gene differ at one end; a read error may be behind it. The genes are TRBV5-4 and TRBJ1-2; the match to TRBD1 covers 10 bases. CDR1 SGHNT and CDR2 YYREEE come from the germline V gene (reference sequence). CDR3 length: 13 amino acids. The chain's CDR3 is CASSSKGDRGSGF. CDR3 sequence (DNA): TGTGCCAGCAGCTCAAAAGGGGACAGGGGTTCGGGCTTC.

Only a few counts were recorded for this clone. The chain is built from TRBV4-3 and TRBJ2-7; no firm D call. V was pared by 0 bases and J by 2 bases, with 14 bases between. The CDR3 length is 16 residues. Germline V gives CDR1 LGHNA, CDR2 YSLEER. DNA for the CDR3: TGCGCCAGCAGCCAAGATGGGTGGGTTGGACCCTACGAGCAGTACTTC. It yields the protein CASSQDGWVGPYEQYF.

In its sample, this clone was seen a few times. V is TRBV7-2 and J is TRBJ2-1, with 12 bases lining up with TRBD2. Germline V gene sequence: CDR1 SGHTA, CDR2 FQGNSA. CDR3 size: 18 residues. V trimming: 4 bases; J trimming: 7 bases; junction bases outside the gene matches: 14. The CDR3 DNA follows: TGTGCCAGCAGCTCAGGGACTAGCGGGTCCACGGGGGGAAATGAGCAGTTCTTC. Protein product: CASSSGTSGSTGGNEQFF.

The chain couples TRBV7-6 to TRBJ2-7, with D perhaps matching TRBD2 (6 bases). CDR1 is SGHVS and CDR2 is FNYEAQ in the germline V gene. Trimming pared 5 bases from V and 6 bases from J, leaving 11 bases between. CDR3 length: 12 residues. The CDR3 DNA reads TGTGCCAGCAGCAATGGGCGGGGCGAGCAGTACTTC. Its translation is CASSNGRGEQYF.

The rearrangement joins TRBV6-6 to TRBJ2-1, with a weak D call TRBD2 (6 bases). Germline CDR1 MNHNY, CDR2 SVGAGI (reference sequence). The V and J ends lost 0 bases and 4 bases respectively, with 10 bases between them. The CDR3 is 15 amino acids. The CDR3 nucleotides read TGTGCCAGCAGTTACTCGGGACTGGGATACAATGAGCAGTTCTTC. The encoded protein is CASSYSGLGYNEQFF.

The chain combines TRBV15 with TRBJ1-1, with a possible D match to TRBD1 (5 bases). The CDR3 is made up of 15 amino acids. With 0 bases removed from V and 0 bases from J, the gap between germline ends came to 8 bases. Germline assignment: CDR1 LNHNV and CDR2 YYDKDF (reference sequence). The CDR3 DNA sequence: TGTGCCACCAGCAGAGAGGGGACCTTGAACACTGAAGCTTTCTTT. Encoded protein: CATSREGTLNTEAFF.

V is TRBV2 and J is TRBJ1-2, with a possible D match to TRBD1 (6 bases). Trimming removed 6 bases at V and 3 bases at J, with 14 bases between. Germline V CDR1 and CDR2: SNHLY, FYNNEI. CDR3 length equals 14 residues. CDR3 amino acids: CASRVGGGDYGYTF. CDR3 coding DNA: TGTGCCAGCAGGGTGGGAGGGGGAGACTATGGCTACACCTTC.

V usage is TRBV15 and J usage is TRBJ2-7, with TRBD2 as a possible D gene (6 bases). The CDR3 has 13 residues. Germline assignment: CDR1 LNHNV and CDR2 YYDKDF (reference sequence). V shed 0 bases and J shed 9 bases, with 12 bases lying between them. DNA of the CDR3: TGTGCCACCAGCAGAGACGTGACGGGACTGCAGTACTTC. Translation gives CATSRDVTGLQYF.

The chain links TRBV9 to TRBJ1-3; 9 bases align to TRBD1. V dropped 7 bases and J dropped 3; count of bases not matched to a gene: 8. This CDR3 has 15 residues. Germline V gene lookup returns CDR1 SGDLS and CDR2 YYNGEE. DNA of the CDR3: TGTGCCAGCGGGATTTCGGGACAGGGTGGAAACACCATATATTTT. Amino acids: CASGISGQGGNTIYF.

The gene calls are TRBV7-6 and TRBJ2-2, with unresolved D. Trimming shortened V by 5 bases and J by 8 bases, and 6 bases separated the two germline ends. CDR1 is SGHVS and CDR2 is FNYEAQ in the germline V gene. The CDR3 totals 11 residues. The CDR3 nucleotides are TGTGCCAGCAGCCCCCGAGGGGAGCTGTTTTTT. Protein product: CASSPRGELFF.

This chain uses TRBV5-5 with TRBJ2-3; perhaps TRBD1 as D (6 bases). Germline V gene sequence: CDR1 SGHKS, CDR2 YYEKEE (reference sequence). The CDR3 has 17 residues. Trimming stripped 4 bases from V and 2 bases from J, with 20 bases between. The chain's CDR3 is CASSDRDRTSTTDTQYF. The CDR3 region has the DNA TGTGCCAGCAGCGACCGTGACAGGACAAGTACCACAGATACGCAGTATTTT.

The J gene is TRBJ2-7, the V gene TRBV27, with D perhaps matching TRBD1 (5 bases). V lost 3 bases, J lost 1 base, and 7 bases lay in between. The germline V gene encodes CDR1 MNHEY and CDR2 SMNVEV (reference sequence). This CDR3 has 13 residues. The CDR3 DNA is TGTGCCAGCAGTTTGTCAGGGTCCTACGAGCAGTACTTC. It codes for CASSLSGSYEQYF.

V usage is TRBV7-2 and J usage is TRBJ2-3, with TRBD1 matching over 8 bases. V trimming: 4 bases; J trimming: 4 bases; junction bases outside the gene matches: 10. Germline CDR1 and CDR2: SGHTA and FQGNSA. The CDR3 length is 16 residues. CDR3 protein: CASSSTTGEWADTQYF. Written as DNA, the CDR3 is TGTGCCAGCAGCTCAACGACAGGGGAATGGGCAGATACGCAGTATTTT.

The genes are TRBV6-5 and TRBJ2-4, with D perhaps matching TRBD1 (5 bases). V was clipped by 2 bases and J by 7 bases, with 12 bases between them. Germline-derived CDR1 and CDR2 are MNHEY and SVGAGI. The CDR3 contains 14 residues. The CDR3 DNA sequence: TGTGCCAGCAGTTACACGAACCAGGGCAACATTCAGTACTTC. Its translation: CASSYTNQGNIQYF.

DNA of the CDR3: TGTGCCAGCAGCGGCAGGGGGTACGTACATGAGCAGTTCTTC. Protein product: CASSGRGYVHEQFF. This rearrangement joins TRBV5-8 to TRBJ2-1, with 7 bases that match TRBD1. V lost 4 bases and J lost 8; bases outside the gene matches: 9. This CDR3 spans 14 amino acids. Germline V gene lookup returns CDR1 SGHTS and CDR2 YDEGEE.

This chain connects TRBV7-9 to TRBJ1-1, with 9 bases fitting TRBD1. CDR1 and CDR2 from the germline V gene are SEHNR and FQNEAQ (reference sequence). This CDR3 comprises 15 residues. V shed 0 bases and J 5 bases; nucleotides not matched to a gene: 4. The CDR3 sequence is CASSLATGGRTEAFF. The CDR3, as DNA: TGTGCCAGCAGCTTAGCGACAGGGGGTCGGACTGAAGCTTTCTTT.

The V gene is TRBV5-5, the J gene TRBJ2-3; D possibly corresponds to TRBD2 (5 bases). Germline V gene sequence: CDR1 SGHKS, CDR2 YYEKEE (reference sequence). Trimming took 8 bases from V and 0 from J, leaving 10 bases between them. The CDR3 totals 13 residues. For the CDR3, the DNA is TGTGCCAGTGAGCGGCCCAGCACAGATACGCAGTATTTT. It encodes CASERPSTDTQYF. The whole variable domain, filled in from reference TRBV5-5 and TRBJ2-3, reads DAGVTQSPTHLIKTRGQQVTLRCSPISGHKSVSWYQQVLGQGPQFIFQYYEKEERGRGNFPDRFSARQFPNYSSELNVNALLLGDSALYLCASERPSTDTQYFGPGTRLTVL.

The chain uses TRBV6-5 and TRBJ2-5; 13 positions agree with TRBD2. The V segment lost 6 bases and the J segment 5 bases; nucleotides outside the gene matches: 6. CDR3 length: 15 amino acids. From germline, CDR1 is MNHEY and CDR2 SVGAGI. CDR3 in amino acids: CASSQGLAGRETQYF. CDR3 DNA sequence: TGTGCCAGCAGCCAGGGACTAGCGGGACGGGAGACCCAGTACTTC.

J is TRBJ1-1 and V is TRBV2; perhaps TRBD1 as D (5 bases). This CDR3 spans 14 amino acids. CDR1 and CDR2 from the germline V gene are SNHLY and FYNNEI. The germline V and J ends were trimmed by 7 bases and 7 bases, with 19 bases remaining between them. The CDR3 here is CASTKQTRGLEAFF. The CDR3 DNA follows: TGTGCCAGCACCAAACAGACTCGGGGACTTGAAGCTTTCTTT.